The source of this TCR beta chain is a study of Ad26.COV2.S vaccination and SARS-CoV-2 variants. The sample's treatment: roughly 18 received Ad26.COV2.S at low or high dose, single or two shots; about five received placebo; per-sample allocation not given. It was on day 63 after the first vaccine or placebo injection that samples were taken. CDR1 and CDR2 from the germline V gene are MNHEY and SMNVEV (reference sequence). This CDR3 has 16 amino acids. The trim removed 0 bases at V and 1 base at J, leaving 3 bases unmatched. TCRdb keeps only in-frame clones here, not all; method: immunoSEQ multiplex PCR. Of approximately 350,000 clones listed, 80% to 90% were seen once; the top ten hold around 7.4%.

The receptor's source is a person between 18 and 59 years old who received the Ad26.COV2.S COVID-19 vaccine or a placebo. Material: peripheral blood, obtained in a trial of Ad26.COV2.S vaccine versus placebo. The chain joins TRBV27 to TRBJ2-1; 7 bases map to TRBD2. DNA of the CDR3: TGTGCCAGCAGTTTATCGACTAGCCTTTCCTACAATGAGCAGTTCTTC. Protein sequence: CASSLSTSLSYNEQFF.